This T cell receptor (beta chain) was identified in a study of Graves' ophthalmopathy and Graves' hyperthyroidism (dated by TCRdb to 2016 to 2019). Study-level background: Hyperthyroidism was defined as stable when no progression to ophthalmopathy occurred within 18 months of follow-up. To explore V-J signatures that distinguish ophthalmopathy from hyperthyroidism, a discovery set of around 100 patients was enrolled, made up of 43 with ophthalmopathy and around 57 with stable hyperthyroidism. The independent validation cohort included 20 or so hyperthyroidism patients plus 17 patients who later progressed from hyperthyroidism to ophthalmopathy. Following sampling, methimazole starting at 30 mg daily was administered to hyperthyroidism patients, and high-dose intravenous methylprednisolone was administered to ophthalmopathy patients. To tell Graves' ophthalmopathy apart from Graves' hyperthyroidism, and to predict which patients would progress to ophthalmopathy, the study relied on TCR beta repertoire signatures. In about 6 hyperthyroidism patients, T-cell repertoires of thyroid tissue and blood were compared. In total, around 140 blood samples were TCR-sequenced: under 45 ophthalmopathy, over 70 hyperthyroidism and 17 hyperthyroidism-to-ophthalmopathy patients. Paper-wide results and their limitations: Sample size was not statistically predetermined, and group allocation was not concealed from the investigators. In cross-validation, the 13-signature model distinguished ophthalmopathy from stable hyperthyroidism with 85% to 90% sensitivity and nearly 82% specificity, and in the test set the corresponding values were about 80% and 75%. Most of the expanded thyroid clonotypes with a frequency above 0.001 were also detected in blood, and it was suggested that the thyroid immune response may be reflected by blood repertoires. In validation, the model predicted ophthalmopathy progression with about 71% sensitivity and 72.22% specificity; roughly 12 predicted patients were CT-confirmed with GO in a median of 6.5 months.

Hyperthyroidism patients were newly diagnosed, were aged 18 to 65 years, and had a disease duration under 2 months. Patients with other autoimmune diseases, uncontrolled infections, pregnancy or lactation were excluded from the study. Diagnosis was based on clinical symptoms, serum thyroxine, TRAb, thyroid ultrasound and orbital computed tomography. Trizol reagent was used to extract the total RNA, and its quality was then checked on an Agilent 2100 Bioanalyzer. For repertoire sequencing, TCR beta CDR3 regions were amplified from RNA transcripts. The first round of RT-PCR was done with HTBI primers and the Qiagen OneStep RT-PCR kit, and was followed by a second round of multiplex PCR, then size selection and purification. The libraries underwent paired-end sequencing with 100 bp reads on an Illumina HiSeq2000. Per the source publication's procedure: SOAPnuke was used to process the reads, throwing out any read that had adapters, had uncalled bases, had a mean Phred below 15, or lacked an exact constant-primer or identifier match. High-quality paired reads were merged with COPE v1.2.5. Each unique nucleotide sequence was defined as a clonotype, and clonotypes were aligned to IMGT TRB V, D and J references with MiTCR v1.1. The analysis was limited to V-J combinations with a frequency above 0.0001, which together covered about 99% of the repertoires. For each V-J combination, a TCR clonal expansion and chaos score was defined as F50 clonal expansion divided by the chaos observed in the TCRdist matrix. Features were reduced by Welch's t-statistics and random forest to roughly 14 V-J combinations, which fed a naive Bayes classifier. Thyroid-blood repertoire similarity was quantified with the Morisita-Horn index. TCRdb reran the public reads through fastp at Q25 and MiXCR, keeping productive beta chains. When rows share a CDR3 protein, they turn into one entry using the most common DNA and genes. The V and J calls come from TCRdb's annotation, not from the publication. The sample includes around 1,200,000 distinct CDR3 sequences, with roughly 35% observed a single time. The top ten constitute approximately 12% of the sample.

This clonotype showed up many times. Its target antigen remains unknown. Qualities for individual bases were not recorded, and no much larger clone is one base off. Trimming takes 5 bases from V and 4 bases from J, and the germline ends sit 15 bases apart. Spanning cysteine to phenylalanine, the CDR3 consists of 15 amino acids. Here the CDR3 DNA is all that survives: 45 bases in frame from base 1. Input material: peripheral blood or thyroid tissue (not recorded which). The sequence derives from an adult man with Graves' hyperthyroidism. This chain joins TRBV12-3 or TRBV12-4 to TRBJ1-5, with a tentative D gene TRBD1 over 6 matching bases. The CDR3 protein: CASSAHRVGNQPQHF. The base sequence is TGTGCCAGCAGTGCCCACAGGGTTGGTAATCAGCCCCAGCATTTT.